This T cell receptor (beta chain) was sequenced for a study of cytomegalovirus exposure and HLA in healthy donors. This CDR3 contains 18 residues. V shed 0 bases, J shed 0 bases, and the junction held 12 bases outside the gene matches. Looked up from germline, CDR1 is SGHRS and CDR2 is YFSETQ. The PCR employed 60 Vbeta primers together with 13 Jbeta primers. The protocol was immunoSEQ multiplex PCR, while the TCRdb copy is restricted to in-frame clones and leaves out a portion. The repertoire table contains 40,000 or so clones. The receptor comes from a male donor in good health and CMV-seronegative. This chain uses TRBV5-1 with TRBJ2-7; 7 bases align to TRBD1. Sequenced input: PBMCs. CDR3 in DNA: TGCGCCAGCAGCTTGGTTTTGGCTAGACAGGGAAGCTCCTACGAGCAGTACTTC. It is translated as CASSLVLARQGSSYEQYF.